Listed below are T cell receptor beta chains from one sample, sequenced in a study of T-cell reconstitution after alpha-beta-depleted transplantation in children. TCRdb analysed the PCR reads with MiXCR anew, one entry per CDR3 protein. Among around 370,000 distinct CDR3 sequences listed, over 9% were seen once. Sequenced material: PBMCs from the stem cell graft donor, taken from the stem cell graft. The receptors originated from a human donor who donated a stem cell graft to a child with acute lymphoblastic leukemia. Each CDR3 is given without its conserved first and last residue. Each record gives: D gene, V gene, clone size, J gene, CDR3 length, CDR3 protein. D genes are given only for firm matches. Part of the rows lack a size; the others show once, few, many or a class for expanded clones.

D: .
V: TRBV5-6
size: .
J: TRBJ1-1
length: 9
CDR3: ASSFMTEAF

D: .
V: TRBV5-1
size: many
J: TRBJ2-1
length: 12
CDR3: ASSRRDSLPEQF

D: TRBD2
V: TRBV7-9
size: few
J: TRBJ2-1
length: 14
CDR3: ASSLLAGEVPNEQF

D: .
V: TRBV6-5
size: .
J: TRBJ2-3
length: 12
CDR3: ASKQDLATDTQY

D: .
V: TRBV7-9
size: many
J: TRBJ2-1
length: 14
CDR3: ASSSNNPNVYNEQF

D: TRBD2
V: TRBV5-1
size: .
J: TRBJ2-1
length: 15
CDR3: ASSSTPLAGAYNEQF

D: .
V: TRBV6-5
size: many
J: TRBJ2-7
length: 9
CDR3: ASSTQNEQY

D: TRBD1
V: TRBV7-9
size: few
J: TRBJ2-1
length: 13
CDR3: ASSFLTGQGNEQF

D: .
V: TRBV4-1
size: .
J: TRBJ1-1
length: 11
CDR3: ASSQDEGGKAF

D: .
V: TRBV5-1
size: .
J: TRBJ2-3
length: 13
CDR3: ASSLTGPSTDTQY

D: .
V: TRBV7-2
size: .
J: TRBJ2-7
length: 12
CDR3: ASSLAGSWGEQY

D: .
V: TRBV6-1
size: .
J: TRBJ1-4
length: 11
CDR3: ASRRTAKEKLF

D: .
V: TRBV7-9
size: few
J: TRBJ2-3
length: 13
CDR3: ASSPPGARPYTQY

D: TRBD1
V: TRBV20-1
size: few
J: TRBJ1-5
length: 12
CDR3: SAREYRGNQPQH

D: TRBD2
V: TRBV3-1
size: few
J: TRBJ2-7
length: 11
CDR3: ASSQVTSGEQY

D: .
V: TRBV15
size: few
J: TRBJ2-5
length: 12
CDR3: ATSPRAGLETQY

D: .
V: TRBV7-6
size: .
J: TRBJ2-5
length: 13
CDR3: ASSLAPSRLETQY

D: TRBD2
V: TRBV4-2
size: many
J: TRBJ2-7
length: 14
CDR3: ASSQGSGTSVDEQY

D: .
V: TRBV5-6
size: few
J: TRBJ2-3
length: 14
CDR3: ASSLAVSPSTDTQY

D: TRBD2
V: TRBV11-2
size: many
J: TRBJ2-7
length: 13
CDR3: ASSPTGLVNHEQY

D: .
V: TRBV5-1
size: few
J: TRBJ2-3
length: 13
CDR3: ASSLGQGRGDTQY

D: .
V: TRBV27
size: many
J: TRBJ2-1
length: 11
CDR3: ASSSSGPNEQF

D: .
V: TRBV5-1
size: many
J: TRBJ2-5
length: 12
CDR3: ASSLSQGQETQY

D: .
V: TRBV5-5
size: .
J: TRBJ2-5
length: 10
CDR3: ASSFQGKTQY

D: TRBD2
V: TRBV4-3
size: few
J: TRBJ2-1
length: 14
CDR3: ASSQEGGSSYNEQF

D: .
V: TRBV20-1
size: .
J: TRBJ1-2
length: 12
CDR3: SARRQALNYGYT

D: TRBD1
V: TRBV7-3
size: few
J: TRBJ1-2
length: 11
CDR3: ASSRDRADGYT

D: TRBD2
V: TRBV5-1
size: many
J: TRBJ2-1
length: 15
CDR3: ASSLLLAGAAYNEQF

D: .
V: TRBV29-1
size: .
J: TRBJ2-5
length: 10
CDR3: SVEPSEETHY

D: .
V: TRBV24-1
size: few
J: TRBJ2-7
length: 10
CDR3: ATSDLSHEQY

D: .
V: TRBV9
size: .
J: TRBJ2-2
length: 12
CDR3: ASSVVGAAGELF

D: .
V: TRBV4-1
size: few
J: TRBJ2-2
length: 11
CDR3: ASSSTSIGELF

D: .
V: TRBV4-3
size: few
J: TRBJ2-3
length: 11
CDR3: ASSQARRDTQY

D: .
V: TRBV20-1
size: .
J: TRBJ2-6
length: 14
CDR3: SARAPGRSGANVLT

D: TRBD2
V: TRBV20-1
size: few
J: TRBJ2-1
length: 13
CDR3: SARIGGRRGNEQF

D: .
V: TRBV6-5
size: .
J: TRBJ2-7
length: 9
CDR3: ATRNSYEQY

D: TRBD1
V: TRBV11-2
size: few
J: TRBJ2-1
length: 13
CDR3: ASTIRGTGSNEQF

D: TRBD1
V: TRBV30
size: .
J: TRBJ1-2
length: 14
CDR3: ARRAAPGGAFIGYT

D: TRBD2
V: TRBV20-1
size: .
J: TRBJ2-7
length: 11
CDR3: SANPLAGYEQY

D: TRBD2
V: TRBV20-1
size: .
J: TRBJ2-1
length: 17
CDR3: SARVPGLAGGRTYNEQF

D: TRBD1
V: TRBV5-1
size: many
J: TRBJ1-4
length: 13
CDR3: ASSSGTGGPEKLF

D: .
V: TRBV9
size: few
J: TRBJ2-5
length: 14
CDR3: ASGLSTGVSEETQY

D: .
V: TRBV6-2/TRBV6-3
size: few
J: TRBJ1-1
length: 12
CDR3: ASSSTAMNTEAF

D: TRBD2
V: TRBV7-9
size: many
J: TRBJ2-1
length: 11
CDR3: ASSLGDYKEQF

D: TRBD2
V: TRBV29-1
size: many
J: TRBJ2-3
length: 15
CDR3: SAGGTSGGVGADTQY

D: TRBD1
V: TRBV20-1
size: many
J: TRBJ2-7
length: 11
CDR3: SASQGLRYEQY

D: TRBD1
V: TRBV20-1
size: .
J: TRBJ2-7
length: 10
CDR3: SARPKPGQAY

D: TRBD2
V: TRBV5-1
size: few
J: TRBJ2-3
length: 15
CDR3: ASSLVWRENGPDTQY